The 18 T cell receptor beta chains in this list originate from one sample, sequenced in a study of blood T cells in healthy people across ages. The authors ran a second PCR of 7 to 11 cycles using a sample-barcoded 5' primer and a J-beta primer mix. TCRdb re-derived calls from the 5' RACE reads in MiXCR, one entry per CDR3 protein. The profile shows 1.5 million to 2 million distinct CDR3 sequences, 28% of them singletons. Sequenced input: blood. The receptors were gathered from a woman younger than 45 in good health.

In DNA, the CDR3 is TGTGCCAGCAGTTACCTCAGGGGGGATCAGCCCCAGCATTTT. Its protein is CASSYLRGDQPQHF. The chain recombines TRBV6-2 or TRBV6-3 with TRBJ1-5; 7 bases map to TRBD1. This CDR3 is built from 14 residues. Trimming cost V 2 bases and J 5 bases; bases outside gene matches: 3. CDR1 is MNHEY, CDR2 SVGEGT, per germline.

This clonotype was seen only a few times. This chain uses TRBV20-1 with TRBJ1-4; D remains unclear. CDR1 is DFQATT and CDR2 is SNEGSKA in the germline V gene (reference sequence). The CDR3 consists of 14 residues. Trimming stripped 1 base from V and 8 bases from J, with 14 bases between. CDR3 coding DNA: TGCAGTGCTAGAGTGGGCCGCGGCAGCGAAAAACTGTTTTTT. It is translated as CSARVGRGSEKLFF.

Ten or more counts support this clonotype. The V gene is TRBV5-1, the J gene TRBJ2-1, with 12 bases identical to TRBD1. The V gene's germline CDR1 is SGHRS and CDR2 YFSETQ. CDR3 length: 16 residues. Trimming removed 1 base from V and 5 bases from J; junction bases left unmatched: 4. CDR3 sequence: CASSLSGTGGHNEQFF. The CDR3 DNA is TGCGCCAGCAGCTTGTCCGGGACAGGGGGCCACAATGAGCAGTTCTTC.

This clonotype was counted ten times or more. V is TRBV27 and J is TRBJ2-7; D is possibly TRBD1 (7 bases). Deletions cut 8 bases from V and 3 bases from J, with 11 bases between. CDR1 is MNHEY and CDR2 is SMNVEV in the germline V gene (reference sequence). This CDR3 is 12 amino acids long. CDR3 sequence: CASGQGGYEQYF. The CDR3 nucleotides are TGTGCCAGCGGCCAGGGGGGCTACGAGCAGTACTTC.

The table lists this clonotype with many counts. This chain connects TRBV12-3 or TRBV12-4 to TRBJ2-5; 8 bases are a match to TRBD1. V gave up 5 bases and J gave up 0 bases; unmatched junction bases: 5. The CDR3 is 15 residues long. CDR3 DNA sequence: TGTGCCAGCAGTCAAGACAGGGGATACCAAGAGACCCAGTACTTC. It specifies CASSQDRGYQETQYF.

In this sample, this clonotype turned up many times. The rearrangement joins TRBV5-1 to TRBJ2-1; unclear D gene. Germline V gene data show CDR1 as SGHRS and CDR2 as YFSETQ. Between the trimmed V and J ends, which lost 0 bases and 8 bases, there was a span of 12 bases. The CDR3 spans 14 residues. In DNA form, the CDR3 reads TGCGCCAGCAGCTTGGCCAGTGAGGTGGATGAGCAGTTCTTC. Encoded protein: CASSLASEVDEQFF. Filled out from reference TRBV5-1 and TRBJ2-1, the complete variable domain reads KAGVTQTPRYLIKTRGQQVTLSCSPISGHRSVSWYQQTPGQGLQFLFEYFSETQRNKGNFPGRFSGRQFSNSRSEMNVSTLELGDSALYLCASSLASEVDEQFFGPGTRLTVL.

The chain couples TRBV7-3 to TRBJ2-3; D is possibly TRBD1 (6 bases). Germline lookup yields CDR1 SGHTA and CDR2 FQGTGA. This CDR3 is 12 amino acids long. Trimming shortened V by 6 bases and J by 2 bases, and 6 bases separated the two germline ends. The CDR3 nucleotides read TGTGCCAGCAGGGGGGCCACAGATACGCAGTATTTT. Protein: CASRGATDTQYF.

The genes are TRBV12-3 or TRBV12-4 and TRBJ2-7; perhaps TRBD2 as D (6 bases). The J call may be faulty, since TRBJ2-5 better matches the DNA end. This CDR3 contains 14 residues. The CDR3 DNA sequence: TGTGCCAGCACCCAACGGGGCAGCGGGGAGACCCAGTACTTC. Translating it yields CASTQRGSGETQYF.

The chain has TRBV20-1 and TRBJ2-1; 12 bases map to TRBD2. CDR3 length: 15 residues. Germline loops: CDR1 DFQATT, CDR2 SNEGSKA (reference sequence). With 5 bases clipped from V and 10 bases from J, the junction kept 12 bases outside the gene matches. CDR3 sequence reads: CSAQEGLAGSGEQFF. In nucleotides, the CDR3 is TGCAGTGCTCAGGAAGGACTAGCGGGGTCGGGGGAGCAGTTCTTC.

On this clonotype itself: An end of the junction differs from the germline gene, which may be a read error. The J gene is TRBJ2-6, the V gene TRBV5-1; D remains ambiguous. This CDR3 is built from 14 residues. In germline, CDR1 is SGHRS, CDR2 YFSETQ. The CDR3 reads CASNLDSGANVLTF. Here the CDR3 DNA reads TGCGCCAGCAACTTGGATTCTGGGGCCAACGTCCTGACTTTC.

The rearrangement joins TRBV9 to TRBJ2-3; 7 bases align to TRBD1. Trimming took 0 bases from V and 2 from J; bases not matched to a gene: 3. The CDR3 length is 15 residues. The germline gives CDR1 SGDLS, CDR2 YYNGEE. The CDR3 DNA reads TGTGCCAGCAGCGTAGTGGGGACAGCCACAGATACGCAGTATTTT. It is translated as CASSVVGTATDTQYF.

This sequence joins TRBV29-1 and TRBJ2-5; 10 bases match TRBD2. The junction had 11 bases not matched to a gene; V was cut back by 0 bases and J by 7 bases. The CDR3 extends over 16 amino acids. Germline CDR1 is SQVTM and CDR2 is ANQGSEA. The CDR3 region has the DNA TGCAGCGTTGAAGATTTAAGCGGGAGGGAGGTGGGGACCCAGTACTTC. It specifies CSVEDLSGREVGTQYF.

The chain couples TRBV7-6 to TRBJ2-1; D is perhaps TRBD2 (7 bases). CDR3 length equals 15 residues. Per germline, CDR1 SGHVS and CDR2 FNYEAQ. V lost 1 base and J 10 bases, leaving 17 bases between the germline ends. The DNA for the CDR3 is TGTGCCAGCAGCTTAGGGAGTTCGAGGGGGGGCGAGCAGTTCTTC. Translating it yields CASSLGSSRGGEQFF.

This chain connects TRBV20-1 to TRBJ2-2; D might be TRBD1 or TRBD2, each matching 7 bases. Germline V gene data show CDR1 as DFQATT and CDR2 as SNEGSKA (reference sequence). This CDR3 contains 13 residues. V was pared by 6 bases and J by 5 bases, with 13 bases between. The CDR3 bases are TGCAGTGCCCCCAGGGGGGGAACCGGGGAGCTGTTTTTT. It is translated as CSAPRGGTGELFF.

This clonotype was detected many times. V is TRBV4-3 and J is TRBJ1-2, with TRBD1 matching 7 bases. V lost 0 bases, J lost 6 bases, and 10 bases stayed unmatched. This CDR3 spans 16 amino acids. CDR1 is LGHNA, CDR2 YSLEER, per germline. This chain's CDR3 is CASSQDGTGAPNGYTF. CDR3 sequence (DNA): TGCGCCAGCAGCCAAGACGGTACAGGGGCTCCGAATGGCTACACCTTC.

CDR3 sequence (DNA): TGCAGCGTTGATGGGGACCTGAACTTTGGTGAAGCTTTCTTT. Protein: CSVDGDLNFGEAFF. This chain connects TRBV29-1 to TRBJ1-1, with a tentative D call TRBD1 (5 bases). CDR3 length: 14 amino acids. Germline CDR1 reads SQVTM; CDR2 reads ANQGSEA. The V end lost 3 bases, the J end lost 7 bases, and 18 bases lay between the germline ends.

The chain's CDR3 is CASSRTTGGTQYF. The CDR3 nucleotides are TGTGCCAGCAGCAGAACGACAGGGGGTACGCAGTATTTT. V and J are TRBV7-2 and TRBJ2-3; 9 nucleotides match TRBD1. With V trimmed by 5 bases and J by 8 bases, 5 bases remained unmatched. The V gene's germline CDR1 is SGHTA and CDR2 FQGNSA. The CDR3 covers 13 residues.

This clonotype has more than one count but fewer than ten. Possible read error: a much larger clone is one base away. The chain carries TRBV20-1 and TRBJ2-1; no clear D gene. The V end was cut by 1 base, the J end by 13 bases, with 17 bases between. CDR3 length equals 13 residues. Germline V gives CDR1 DFQATT, CDR2 SNEGSKA (reference sequence). The CDR3 is CSARVTLTETQFF. The CDR3 bases are TGCAGTGCTAGAGTCACCCTAACAGAGACCCAGTTCTTC.